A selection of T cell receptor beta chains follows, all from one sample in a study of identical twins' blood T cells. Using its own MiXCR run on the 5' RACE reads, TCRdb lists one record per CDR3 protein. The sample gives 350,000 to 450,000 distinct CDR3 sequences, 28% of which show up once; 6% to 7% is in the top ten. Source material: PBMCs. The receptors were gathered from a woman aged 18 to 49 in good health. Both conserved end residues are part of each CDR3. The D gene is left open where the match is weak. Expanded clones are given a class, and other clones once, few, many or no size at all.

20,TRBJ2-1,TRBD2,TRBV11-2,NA,TGTGCCAGCAGCTTACGGGGTTTTCTAGCGGGAGGGCCGGGTTACAATGAGCAGTTCTTC,CASSLRGFLAGGPGYNEQFF
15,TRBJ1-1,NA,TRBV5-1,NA,TGCGCCAGCAGCCCACCGGGGAGAGGCAGTACTGAAGCTTTCTTT,CASSPPGRGSTEAFF
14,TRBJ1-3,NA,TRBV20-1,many,TGCAGTGCTAGCCGAACTAACTCTGGAAACACCATATATTTT,CSASRTNSGNTIYF
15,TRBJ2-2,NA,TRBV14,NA,TGTGCCAGCAGCCAAGTTGTTAGACACACCGGGGAGCTGTTTTTT,CASSQVVRHTGELFF
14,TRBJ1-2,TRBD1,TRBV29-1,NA,TGCAGCGTTGAATTACAGGGGGATGGCTATGGCTACACCTTC,CSVELQGDGYGYTF
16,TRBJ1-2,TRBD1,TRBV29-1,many,TGCAGCGTTCACGGGAGTTTCGACAGGGACGCCTATGGCTACACCTTC,CSVHGSFDRDAYGYTF
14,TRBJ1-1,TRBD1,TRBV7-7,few,TGTGCTAGCAGCTTACCACAAGACAGGGATGTAGCTTTCTTT,CASSLPQDRDVAFF
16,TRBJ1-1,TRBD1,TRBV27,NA,TGTGCCAGCAGTCCCAGACAGGGGACCAAGAACACTGAAGCTTTCTTT,CASSPRQGTKNTEAFF
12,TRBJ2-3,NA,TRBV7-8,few,TGTGCCAGCAGCCCGTCCGCAGATACGCAGTATTTT,CASSPSADTQYF
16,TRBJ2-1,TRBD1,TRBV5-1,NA,TGCGCCAGCAGCCGCATGCCGGGACAGGGAGACAATGAGCAGTTCTTC,CASSRMPGQGDNEQFF
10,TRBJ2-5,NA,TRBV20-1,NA,TGCAGTGCTAGAGCGGAGACCCAGTACTTC,CSARAETQYF
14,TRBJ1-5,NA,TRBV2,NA,TGTGCCAGCAGGGGGGATACCCGCAATCAGCCCCAGCATTTT,CASRGDTRNQPQHF
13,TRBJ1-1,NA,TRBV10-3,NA,TGTGCCATCAAGGCGGCAATGAACACTGAAGCTTTCTTT,CAIKAAMNTEAFF
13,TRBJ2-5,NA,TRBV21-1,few,TGTGCCAGCAGCAAAGCTAGTCCCTCTGGCCAGTACTTC,CASSKASPSGQYF
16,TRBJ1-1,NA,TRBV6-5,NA,TGTGCCAGCAGTTACTCGACAGTAGAGTTGAACACTGAAGCTTTCTTT,CASSYSTVELNTEAFF
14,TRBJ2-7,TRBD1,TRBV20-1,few,TGCAGTGCCAGACAGGGATCCAGATCCTACGAGCAGTACTTC,CSARQGSRSYEQYF
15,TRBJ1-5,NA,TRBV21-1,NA,TGTGCCAGCAGCGCCAGGGGACAAACCCGACAGCCCCAGCATTTT,CASSARGQTRQPQHF
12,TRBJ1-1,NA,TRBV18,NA,TGTGCCAGCTCTGGAAGGGGAGATGAAGCTTTCTTT,CASSGRGDEAFF
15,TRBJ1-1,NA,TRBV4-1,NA,TGCGCCGGCAGCCAAGTCTCCCCGGGGGTCACTGAAGCTTTCTTT,CAGSQVSPGVTEAFF
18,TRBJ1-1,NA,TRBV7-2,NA,TGTGCCAGCAGCTTCTCCCGGCAGAGACAGCGGGAAGGCACTGAAGCTTTCTTT,CASSFSRQRQREGTEAFF
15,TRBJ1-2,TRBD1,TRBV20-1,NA,TGCAGTGCTCAGGACAGGGGGAAGACTAACTATGGCTACACCTTC,CSAQDRGKTNYGYTF
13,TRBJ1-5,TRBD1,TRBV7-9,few,TGTGCCATCGGACAGGGTCTTTATCAGCCCCAGCATTTT,CAIGQGLYQPQHF
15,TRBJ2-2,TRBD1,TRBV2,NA,TGTGCCAGCAGGCCGGGACAGGGTCTCACCGGGGAGCTGTTTTTT,CASRPGQGLTGELFF
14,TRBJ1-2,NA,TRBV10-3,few,TGTGCCATCTCCCCCACTATTACTAACTATGGCTACACCTTC,CAISPTITNYGYTF
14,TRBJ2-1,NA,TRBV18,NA,TGTGCCAGCTCACCGTTAGGAAGCTACAATGAGCAGTTCTTC,CASSPLGSYNEQFF
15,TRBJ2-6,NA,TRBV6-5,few,TGTGCCAGCAGCCCTATAGGGGCTGGGGCCAACGTCCTGACTTTC,CASSPIGAGANVLTF
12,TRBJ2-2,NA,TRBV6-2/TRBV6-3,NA,TGTGCCAGCGGTGGGAACACCGGGGAGCTGTTTTTT,CASGGNTGELFF
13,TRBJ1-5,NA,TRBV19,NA,TGTGCCAGCCATTACGGGAGCAATCAGCCCCAGCATTTT,CASHYGSNQPQHF
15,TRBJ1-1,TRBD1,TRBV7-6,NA,TGTGCCAGCAGCTTGTGGGGACAGTCGTACACTGAAGCTTTCTTT,CASSLWGQSYTEAFF
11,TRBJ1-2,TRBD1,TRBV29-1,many,TGCAGCGTCGACAGGGACGATGGCTACACCTTC,CSVDRDDGYTF
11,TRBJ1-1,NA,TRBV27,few,TGTGCCAGCATTCTCTACACTGAAGCTTTCTTT,CASILYTEAFF
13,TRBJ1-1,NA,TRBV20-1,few,TGCAGTGCTACCAGGGCAGCCAACACTGAAGCTTTCTTT,CSATRAANTEAFF
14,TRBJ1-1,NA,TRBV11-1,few,TGTGCCAGCAGCCACCCTGAACAGGGCTATGAAGCTTTCTTT,CASSHPEQGYEAFF
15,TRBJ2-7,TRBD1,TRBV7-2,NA,TGTGCCAGCAGCTTAGTCTCAGGGGGCACCTACGAGCAGTACTTC,CASSLVSGGTYEQYF
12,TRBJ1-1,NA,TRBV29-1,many,TGCAGCGTTGTAACCCTGAACACTGAAGCTTTCTTT,CSVVTLNTEAFF
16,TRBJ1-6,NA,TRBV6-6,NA,TGTGCCAGCAGTTACTCGAGGCAGGGGAGCAATTCACCCCTCCACTTT,CASSYSRQGSNSPLHF